A selection of T cell receptor beta chains follows, all from one sample in a study of cytomegalovirus exposure and HLA in healthy donors. The data were produced by immunoSEQ multiplex PCR, yet TCRdb's version contains in-frame clones alone and is incomplete. The sample gives over 150,000 clones, about 78% of which show up once; under 15% is in the top ten. What was sequenced was PBMCs. The receptors were gathered from a woman aged 45-60 years in good health and CMV-seropositive. Both conserved end residues are part of each CDR3. D genes are given only for firm matches. Only part of the rows carry a size: once, few, many, or a class if the clone is expanded.

abundance | d_gene | j_gene | v_gene | CDR3nt | CDR3aa
few | . | TRBJ1-1 | TRBV6-1 | TGTGCCAGCAGGGTAGGTCGGGGGAATACTGAAGCTTTCTTT | CASRVGRGNTEAFF
. | TRBD2 | TRBJ2-2 | TRBV6-6 | TGTGCCAGCAGAATACTAGCGGGGGGAAACACCGGGGAGCTGTTTTTT | CASRILAGGNTGELFF
. | . | TRBJ2-3 | TRBV5-6 | TGTGCCAGCAGCTTGAAAGGAGGGCCAGGAGATACGCAGTATTTT | CASSLKGGPGDTQYF
few | TRBD1 | TRBJ1-2 | TRBV7-3 | TGTGCCAGCAGCTCGGACCGGGACAGCTATGGCTACACCTTC | CASSSDRDSYGYTF
. | TRBD1 | TRBJ1-6 | TRBV7-3 | TGTGCCAGCAGCTGGGACAGCTCCTATAATTCACCCCTCCACTTT | CASSWDSSYNSPLHF
. | TRBD1 | TRBJ1-2 | TRBV7-6 | TGTGCCAGCAGCTTCGGGACAGGTTTAAACTATGGCTACACCTTC | CASSFGTGLNYGYTF
. | . | TRBJ2-7 | TRBV6-6 | TGTGCCAGCAGCCCACGGAGGTCCTACGAGCAGTACTTC | CASSPRRSYEQYF
. | . | TRBJ1-1 | TRBV15 | TGTGCCACCAGCAGAGTGGAGGGCTTGAACACTGAAGCTTTCTTT | CATSRVEGLNTEAFF
. | TRBD1 | TRBJ1-2 | TRBV5-1 | TGCGCCAGCAGCTCAACAGGGGCGAATGGCTACACCTTC | CASSSTGANGYTF
. | . | TRBJ1-5 | TRBV9 | TGTGCCAGCAGCGTAGGGGAGGTGGGTCAGCCCCAGCATTTT | CASSVGEVGQPQHF
. | TRBD1 | TRBJ2-3 | TRBV19 | TGTGCCAGTAGTCGAGGGGGCGGGACAGATACGCAGTATTTT | CASSRGGGTDTQYF
. | TRBD1 | TRBJ2-2 | TRBV2 | TGTGCCAGCATCCCGCAGGGGGCGACCGGGGAGCTGTTTTTT | CASIPQGATGELFF
. | TRBD1 | TRBJ2-5 | TRBV4-1 | TGCGCCAGCAGCCAAGCCGGGACAGGGAGTAGGGAGACCCAGTACTTC | CASSQAGTGSRETQYF
medium-sized | TRBD2 | TRBJ2-3 | TRBV19 | TGTGCCAGTAGTATTGGGAGGGTCACAGATACGCAGTATTTT | CASSIGRVTDTQYF
. | TRBD1 | TRBJ1-2 | TRBV10-2 | TGCGCCAGCCGGGACAGGCAGGGGGACTACTATGGCTACACCTTC | CASRDRQGDYYGYTF
. | TRBD1 | TRBJ1-6 | TRBV4-1 | TGCGCCAGCAGCCAAGATTGGGGACAGGACAGGGGGCCTAATTCACCCCTCCACTTT | CASSQDWGQDRGPNSPLHF
. | . | TRBJ1-5 | TRBV6-6 | TGTGCCACCTCGCGCTCCCATGGCAATCAGCCCCAGCATTTT | CATSRSHGNQPQHF
. | TRBD1 | TRBJ1-6 | TRBV4-2 | TGTGCCAGCAGCTATTCCGGGACAGGGAGATCAGCTTCACCCCTCCACTTT | CASSYSGTGRSASPLHF
. | . | TRBJ2-7 | TRBV19 | TGTGCCAGTGAAAGCGGCTACGAGCAGTACTTC | CASESGYEQYF
. | . | TRBJ2-3 | TRBV19 | TGTGCCAGTAGTATAGGTACAGCTACTAGCACAGATACGCAGTATTTT | CASSIGTATSTDTQYF
. | . | TRBJ2-3 | TRBV29-1 | TGCAGCGTTGGGGGCCAGACGTCAAGCACAGATACGCAGTATTTT | CSVGGQTSSTDTQYF
. | . | TRBJ1-1 | TRBV5-1 | TGCGCCAGCAGCTTGGAGCGGGACACTGAAGCTTTCTTT | CASSLERDTEAFF
once | . | TRBJ2-7 | TRBV1 | TGCACCAGCAGCCCCGACGGGGTGGACAGGGCCAACGAGCAGTACTTC | CTSSPDGVDRANEQYF
. | . | TRBJ1-5 | TRBV18 | TGTGCCAGCTCAACCACGGCGGTCGATCAGCCCCAGCATTTT | CASSTTAVDQPQHF
few | TRBD1 | TRBJ2-7 | TRBV10-3 | TGTGCCTTGGGTAAAGACAGGGGGGCATCCTACGAGCAGTACTTC | CALGKDRGASYEQYF
. | TRBD2 | TRBJ2-3 | TRBV5-4 | TGTGCCAGCAGCTTACTAGCGGGGGTAAGCACAGATACGCAGTATTTT | CASSLLAGVSTDTQYF
. | . | TRBJ2-2 | TRBV7-9 | TGTGCCAGCAGCTTGCAGGTTTACACCGGGGAGCTGTTTTTT | CASSLQVYTGELFF
few | . | TRBJ1-1 | TRBV6-6 | TGTGCCAAGCTCATGAACACTGAAGCTTTCTTT | CAKLMNTEAFF
. | TRBD1 | TRBJ2-7 | TRBV5-6 | TGTGCCAGCAGCCCGTCCGGGACAGTGTCCTACGAGCAGTACTTC | CASSPSGTVSYEQYF
. | TRBD2 | TRBJ2-7 | TRBV5-4 | TGTGCCAGCAGCTTTACGGGGGGGCAGCTTTCCTACGAGCAGTACTTC | CASSFTGGQLSYEQYF
once | TRBD1 | TRBJ1-1 | TRBV10-3 | TGTGCCATCAGTGAGTCGAACAGGGGTGGCTTGGGCACTGAAGCTTTCTTT | CAISESNRGGLGTEAFF
. | . | TRBJ1-2 | TRBV6-1 | TGTGCCAGCAGTGAAAGTATGGGGGACACCCTCATTCCCTTC | CASSESMGDTLIPF
. | . | TRBJ1-1 | TRBV19 | TGTGCCAGTAGTAGGGGCACCCTGAACACTGAAGCTTTCTTT | CASSRGTLNTEAFF
. | TRBD2 | TRBJ2-5 | TRBV5-4 | TGTGCCAGCAGCATGGGACTAGCGGGGGGGAAAGAGACCCAGTACTTC | CASSMGLAGGKETQYF
few | TRBD1 | TRBJ2-7 | TRBV4-1 | TGCGCCAGCTCACCCAGAGACAGGGGGTTGTACGAGCAGTACTTC | CASSPRDRGLYEQYF
. | TRBD1 | TRBJ1-1 | TRBV5-4 | TGTGCCAGCAGGTCGCCGGGACAGCCGAACACTGAAGCTTTCTTT | CASRSPGQPNTEAFF
. | . | TRBJ1-1 | TRBV6-6 | TGTGCCAGCAGTCCGGGAATCGACACTGAAGCTTTCTTT | CASSPGIDTEAFF
. | . | TRBJ1-5 | TRBV19 | TGTGCCAGTAGTATCAGGGTTTCGGATCAGCCCCAGCATTTT | CASSIRVSDQPQHF
. | TRBD1 | TRBJ1-2 | TRBV11-2 | TGTGCCAGCAGCTTGGCCGGGACAGGAGCGTGGAGCGACTATGGCTACACCTTC | CASSLAGTGAWSDYGYTF
. | . | TRBJ2-1 | TRBV5-1 | TGCGCCAGCAGCTTACAGGAGAGCTCCTACAATGAGCAGTTCTTC | CASSLQESSYNEQFF